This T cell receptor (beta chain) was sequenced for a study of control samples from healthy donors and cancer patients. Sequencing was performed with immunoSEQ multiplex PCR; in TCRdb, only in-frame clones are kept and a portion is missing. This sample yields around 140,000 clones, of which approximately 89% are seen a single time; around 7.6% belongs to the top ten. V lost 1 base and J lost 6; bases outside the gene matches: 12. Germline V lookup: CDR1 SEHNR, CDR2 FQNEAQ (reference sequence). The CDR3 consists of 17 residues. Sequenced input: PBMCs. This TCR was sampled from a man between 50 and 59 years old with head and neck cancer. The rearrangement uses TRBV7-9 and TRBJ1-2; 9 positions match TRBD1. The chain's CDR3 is CASSLVPRDREVDGYTF. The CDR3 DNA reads TGTGCCAGCAGCTTAGTCCCCCGGGACAGGGAAGTGGATGGCTACACCTTC.